The entry below describes one T cell receptor (beta chain). As yet, its antigen is unknown. Trimming took off 1 base at V and 3 bases at J, with 14 bases between the two ends. Germline-derived CDR1 and CDR2 are SGHRS and YFSETQ. CDR3 length: 15 amino acids. This sample stems from a study of cytotoxic CD8 clonotypes in ibrutinib-treated CLL. Profiled with immunoSEQ multiplex PCR; TCRdb holds only in-frame clones, not every one. Of some 350,000 clones listed, 67% are singletons. Study results and limitations: Baseline levels were approached again at progression, after clonality had risen at ibrutinib response. Baseline levels of clonality went above those of age-matched healthy donors and moved with circulating CD8+ T-cell counts.

The chain links TRBV5-1 to TRBJ2-7, with a possible D match to TRBD1 (6 bases). The sequence came from a human donor with chronic lymphocytic leukemia. The material sequenced was PBMCs, taken after 36 months of ibrutinib treatment. CDR3 region: CASSLRSGQNYEQYF. The CDR3 DNA reads as TGCGCCAGCAGCTTGAGGTCCGGACAGAACTACGAGCAGTACTTC. Supplemented by reference TRBV5-1 and TRBJ2-7, the full variable domain reads KAGVTQTPRYLIKTRGQQVTLSCSPISGHRSVSWYQQTPGQGLQFLFEYFSETQRNKGNFPGRFSGRQFSNSRSEMNVSTLELGDSALYLCASSLRSGQNYEQYFGPGTRLTVT.